Following are 18 T cell receptor beta chains from one sample sequenced in a study of blood T cell repertoires in COVID-19. The assay was immunoSEQ multiplex PCR, and TCRdb's table has in-frame clones only and misses some. The sample contains around 150,000 clones, roughly four fifths of which appear only once. The sample comprised peripheral blood. These receptor sequences come from a woman in her forties or fifties with active or convalescent COVID-19.

The chain uses TRBV7-9 and TRBJ1-2; TRBD1 is a possible D gene (5 bases). In germline, CDR1 is SEHNR, CDR2 FQNEAQ (reference sequence). The CDR3 covers 13 residues. V was shortened by 3 bases and J by 2 bases, with 7 bases between the two germline ends. CDR3 loop: CASSLGGNYGYTF. The CDR3 nucleotides are TGTGCCAGCAGCTTGGGGGGGAACTATGGCTACACCTTC.

V usage is TRBV5-1 and J usage is TRBJ2-2; TRBD1 matches at 7 bases. Germline-derived CDR1 and CDR2 are SGHRS and YFSETQ. The trim removed 5 bases at V and 4 bases at J, leaving 11 bases unmatched. This CDR3 is built from 16 residues. CDR3 in amino acids: CASRQTGPKSTGELFF. The CDR3, as DNA: TGCGCCAGCAGGCAGACAGGGCCGAAGAGCACCGGGGAGCTGTTTTTT.

Remarks on this clone: The junction departs from germline at one end; a sequencing error may be responsible. The same CDR3 is also encoded by other DNA sequences in this sample. The chain couples TRBV6-5 to TRBJ2-7, with D unclear. This CDR3 has 15 residues. The germline V gene encodes CDR1 MNHEY and CDR2 SVGAGI. CDR3 sequence: CASSYLPLISYEQYF. The CDR3 DNA sequence: TGTGCCAGCAGTTACTTGCCCCTAATATCCTACGAGCAATACTTC.

Comment on this clone: The same CDR3 is also encoded by other DNA sequences in this sample. This chain joins TRBV6-5 and TRBJ1-1; TRBD1 might be the D (6 bases). The CDR3 is 14 residues long. V was pared by 6 bases and J by 1 base, with 12 bases between. Germline V lookup: CDR1 MNHEY, CDR2 SVGAGI. The DNA of the CDR3 is TGTGCCAGCAGCCGAGGACAGCCGAACACTGAAGCTTTCTTT. This encodes CASSRGQPNTEAFF.

This chain uses TRBV4-2 with TRBJ2-7; no firm D call. The V gene lost 8 bases and the J gene lost 0 bases, with 14 bases spanning the gap. The germline V gene encodes CDR1 LGHNA and CDR2 YNFKEQ. The CDR3 runs to 14 residues. The CDR3 here is CASSPGSSSYEQYF. In DNA, the CDR3 is TGTGCCAGCTCCCCCGGGTCCTCCTCCTACGAGCAGTACTTC.

This sequence joins TRBV5-6 and TRBJ1-3, with TRBD1 as a possible D gene (5 bases). Germline values: CDR1 SGHDT, CDR2 YYEEEE. Between the trimmed V and J ends, which lost 0 bases and 2 bases, there was a span of 9 bases. The CDR3 extends over 15 amino acids. This CDR3 reads CASSLVGGAGNTIYF. As DNA, the CDR3 is TGTGCCAGCAGCTTGGTAGGAGGGGCTGGAAACACCATATATTTT.

CDR3 coding DNA: TGTGCCAGCTATCGGGGTCTGGGGAAATATAGCAATCAGCCCCAGCATTTT. Translated: CASYRGLGKYSNQPQHF. The chain employs TRBV28 and TRBJ1-5; D not certain. V lost 8 bases, J lost 0 bases, and 20 bases lay in between. The CDR3 length is 17 residues. Looked up from germline, CDR1 is MDHEN and CDR2 is SYDVKM.

In nucleotides, the CDR3 is TGTGCCAGCAGCGCCGGACTAGCTGAGAGCACAGATACGCAGTATTTT. As protein: CASSAGLAESTDTQYF. The J gene is TRBJ2-3, the V gene TRBV6-2 or TRBV6-3, with TRBD2 matching 8 bases. V was clipped by 6 bases and J by 0 bases; unmatched bases: 8. Germline CDR1 and CDR2: MNHEY and SVGEGT. The CDR3 is made up of 16 amino acids.

The chain links TRBV7-9 to TRBJ2-7; possible D gene TRBD1, 6 bases. CDR1 SEHNR and CDR2 FQNEAQ come from the germline V gene (reference sequence). This CDR3 region has 15 residues. Trimming stripped 5 bases from V and 2 bases from J, with 16 bases between. The CDR3 sequence is CASSRKTGPAYEQYF. DNA for the CDR3: TGTGCCAGCAGCCGGAAGACAGGCCCGGCCTACGAGCAGTACTTC.

This clone was seen only a few times. The chain recombines TRBV19 with TRBJ1-4; D not resolved. Looked up from germline, CDR1 is LNHDA and CDR2 is SQIVND (reference sequence). The CDR3 covers 15 residues. Deletions cut 1 base from V and 7 bases from J, with 13 bases between. The CDR3 loop is CASSIAGLRGEKLFF. CDR3 coding DNA: TGTGCCAGTAGTATAGCAGGACTCCGAGGTGAAAAACTGTTTTTT.

This chain joins TRBV24-1 and TRBJ1-5; 7 nucleotides align to TRBD1. CDR1 is KGHDR and CDR2 is SFDVKD in the germline V gene. Germline trimming cut 3 bases from V and 4 bases from J; bases unmatched to any gene: 8. The CDR3 is made up of 16 amino acids. CDR3 loop: CATSDGTGDWNQPQHF. For the CDR3, the DNA is TGTGCCACCAGTGATGGAACAGGGGATTGGAATCAGCCCCAGCATTTT.

V and J are TRBV6-5 and TRBJ1-5, with D unclear. V was pared by 0 bases and J by 5 bases, with 14 bases between. This CDR3 region has 16 residues. Germline V lookup: CDR1 MNHEY, CDR2 SVGAGI. The CDR3, as DNA: TGTGCCAGCAGTTACTCTCCCCCATCCGGGGATCAGCCCCAGCATTTT. Translated, it gives CASSYSPPSGDQPQHF.

The chain recombines TRBV5-1 with TRBJ1-1; 7 nucleotides line up with TRBD1. CDR1 and CDR2 from the germline V gene are SGHRS and YFSETQ. This CDR3 region has 16 residues. J was trimmed by 7 bases and V by 4 bases; bases with no gene match: 16. CDR3 DNA sequence: TGCGCCAGCAGCATCAATCCGGGACAGCCTCCGAGTGAAGCTTTCTTT. As protein: CASSINPGQPPSEAFF.

This chain links TRBV15 with TRBJ1-5; D not resolved. The CDR3 extends over 12 amino acids. In germline, CDR1 is LNHNV, CDR2 YYDKDF (reference sequence). Trimming pared 1 base from V and 5 bases from J, leaving 3 bases between. CDR3 DNA sequence: TGTGCCACCAGCAGAGGAGATCAGCCCCAGCATTTT. As protein: CATSRGDQPQHF.

V usage is TRBV29-1 and J usage is TRBJ2-1; 10 bases are a match to TRBD2. The germline CDR1 and CDR2 sequences are SQVTM and ANQGSEA. Losses at the gene ends were 4 bases for V and 6 bases for J; bases not matched to a gene: 3. This CDR3 spans 13 amino acids. CDR3 nucleotide sequence: TGCAGCGTTGGAGCGGGAGGGGTCAATGAGCAGTTCTTC. Translating it yields CSVGAGGVNEQFF.

The chain has TRBV5-1 and TRBJ1-1; D remains unclear. Trimming removed 1 base from V and 5 bases from J, with 6 bases in between. CDR1 SGHRS and CDR2 YFSETQ come from the germline V gene. This CDR3 is 12 amino acids long. CDR3 loop: CASSLTRTEAFF. For the CDR3, the DNA is TGCGCCAGCAGCTTGACTAGGACTGAAGCTTTCTTT.

This rearrangement joins TRBV7-8 to TRBJ2-1; D is possibly TRBD1 (6 bases). In germline, CDR1 is SGHVS, CDR2 FQNEAQ. Trimming shortened V by 5 bases and J by 6 bases, and 14 bases separated the two germline ends. This CDR3 is built from 14 residues. The CDR3 region has the DNA TGTGCCAGCAGCCCCCGGGACACCGTCAATGAGCAGTTCTTC. Translation gives CASSPRDTVNEQFF. Filled out from reference TRBV7-8 and TRBJ2-1, the complete variable domain reads GAGVSQSPRYKVAKRGQDVALRCDPISGHVSLFWYQQALGQGPEFLTYFQNEAQLDKSGLPSDRFFAERPEGSVSTLKIQRTQQEDSAVYLCASSPRDTVNEQFFGPGTRLTVL.

This chain joins TRBV13 and TRBJ2-1; 8 bases align to TRBD2. The CDR3 has 21 residues. The germline V gene encodes CDR1 PRHDT and CDR2 FYEKMQ (reference sequence). V lost 5 bases and J lost 0; bases outside the gene matches: 21. CDR3 residues: CASSQTWRGTGGGFSYNEQFF. The CDR3, as DNA: TGTGCCAGCAGCCAAACGTGGCGGGGAACGGGCGGGGGGTTCTCCTACAATGAGCAGTTCTTC.